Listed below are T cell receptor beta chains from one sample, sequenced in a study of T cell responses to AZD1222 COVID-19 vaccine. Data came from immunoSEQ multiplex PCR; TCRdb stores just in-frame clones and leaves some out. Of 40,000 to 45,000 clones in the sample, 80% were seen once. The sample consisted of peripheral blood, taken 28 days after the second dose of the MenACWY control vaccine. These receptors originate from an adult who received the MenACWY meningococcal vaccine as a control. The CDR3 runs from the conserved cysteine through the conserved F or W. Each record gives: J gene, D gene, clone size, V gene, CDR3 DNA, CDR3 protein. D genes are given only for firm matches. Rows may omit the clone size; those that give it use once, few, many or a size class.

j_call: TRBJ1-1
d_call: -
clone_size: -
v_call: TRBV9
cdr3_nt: TGTGCCAGCAGCGTAGGAATGGACACTGAAGCTTTCTTT
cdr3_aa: CASSVGMDTEAFF

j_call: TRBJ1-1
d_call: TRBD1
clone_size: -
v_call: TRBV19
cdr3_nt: TGTGCCAGTAGTATAAGTTCGCAGGGGGGCACTGAAGCTTTCTTT
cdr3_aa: CASSISSQGGTEAFF

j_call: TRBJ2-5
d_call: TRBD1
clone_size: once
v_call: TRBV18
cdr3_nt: TGTGCCAGCTCACCGCGACAGGGGGGTCGAGAGACCCAGTACTTC
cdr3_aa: CASSPRQGGRETQYF

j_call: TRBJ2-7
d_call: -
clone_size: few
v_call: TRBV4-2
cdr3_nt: TGTGCCAGCAGCCAATATAGAGGGCGTCGCTACGAGCAGTACTTC
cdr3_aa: CASSQYRGRRYEQYF

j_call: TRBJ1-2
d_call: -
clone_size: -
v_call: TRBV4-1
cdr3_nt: TGCGCCAGCAGCCAAGGAATCGGGACACCCTATGGCTACACCTTC
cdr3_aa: CASSQGIGTPYGYTF

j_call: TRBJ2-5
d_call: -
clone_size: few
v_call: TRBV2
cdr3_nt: TGTGCCAGCAGTGAAGGGGCAGGGAAAGAGACCCAGTACTTC
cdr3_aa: CASSEGAGKETQYF

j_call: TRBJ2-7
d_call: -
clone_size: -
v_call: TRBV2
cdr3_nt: TGTGCCAGCAGTGGAAGAGGGGTCCACTCCTACGAGCAGTACTTC
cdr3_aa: CASSGRGVHSYEQYF

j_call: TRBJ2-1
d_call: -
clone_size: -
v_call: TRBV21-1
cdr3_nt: TGTGCCAGCAGCAAATCCGGGTGTTCCGGGGGGGGCCGCAATGAGCAGTTCTTC
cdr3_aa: CASSKSGCSGGGRNEQFF

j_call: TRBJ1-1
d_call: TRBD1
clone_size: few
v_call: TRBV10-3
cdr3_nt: TGTGCCATCGGGACAGGGGATTCCACTGAAGCTTTCTTT
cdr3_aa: CAIGTGDSTEAFF

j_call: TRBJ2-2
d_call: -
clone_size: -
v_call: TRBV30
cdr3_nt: TGTGCCGCCATAACGAACACCGGGGAGCTGTTTTTT
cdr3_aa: CAAITNTGELFF

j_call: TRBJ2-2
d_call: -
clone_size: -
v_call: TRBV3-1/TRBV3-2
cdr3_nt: TGTGCCAGCGGAAACTACCGGGTGAACGGGGAGCTGTTTTTT
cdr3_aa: CASGNYRVNGELFF

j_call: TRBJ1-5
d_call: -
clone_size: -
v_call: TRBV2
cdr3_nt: TGTGCCAGCAGAATCGGAGGGGCGGGCAATCAGCCCCAGCATTTT
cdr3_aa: CASRIGGAGNQPQHF

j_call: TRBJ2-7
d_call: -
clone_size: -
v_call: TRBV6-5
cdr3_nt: TGTGCCAGCAGTTCACAGGGTTTCGGCGAGCAGTACTTC
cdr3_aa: CASSSQGFGEQYF

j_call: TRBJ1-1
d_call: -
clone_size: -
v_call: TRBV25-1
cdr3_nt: TGTGCCAGCAGTGAACGTCCCGGGACTGAAGCTTTCTTT
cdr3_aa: CASSERPGTEAFF

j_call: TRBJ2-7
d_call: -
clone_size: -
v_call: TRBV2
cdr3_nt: TGTGCCAGCAGTGAATTAGCGGAGGGGTTAAGCGAGCAGTACTTC
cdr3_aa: CASSELAEGLSEQYF

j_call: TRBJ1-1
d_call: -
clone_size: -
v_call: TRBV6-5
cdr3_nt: TGTGCCAGCAGCCGACAGACGAACACTGAAGCTTTCTTT
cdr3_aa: CASSRQTNTEAFF

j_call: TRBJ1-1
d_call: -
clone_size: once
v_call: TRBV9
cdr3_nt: TGTGCCAGCAGCGTAGTTGCAGAGAACACTGAAGCTTTCTTT
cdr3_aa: CASSVVAENTEAFF

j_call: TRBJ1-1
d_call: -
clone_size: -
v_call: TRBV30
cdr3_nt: TGTGCCTGGGGGGTGGGAAACCCCATGGCTGGGAACACTGAAGCTTTCTTT
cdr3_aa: CAWGVGNPMAGNTEAFF

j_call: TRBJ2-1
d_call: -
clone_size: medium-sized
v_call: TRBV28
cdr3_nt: TGTGCCAGCAGAATAGGTTATGAGCAGTTCTTC
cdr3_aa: CASRIGYEQFF

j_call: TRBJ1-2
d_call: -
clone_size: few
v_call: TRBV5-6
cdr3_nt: TGTGCCAGCAGCGCGGACAGAGGAGGCTATGGCTACACCTTC
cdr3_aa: CASSADRGGYGYTF

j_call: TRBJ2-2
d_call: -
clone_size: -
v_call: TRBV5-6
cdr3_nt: TGTGCCAGCAGCTTGGAAGGGGCAATGTGGACCGGGGAGCTGTTTTTT
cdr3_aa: CASSLEGAMWTGELFF

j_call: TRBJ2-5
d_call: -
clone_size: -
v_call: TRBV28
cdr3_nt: TGTGCCAGCAGTTCTAGTCACTTGGAAGAGACCCAGTACTTC
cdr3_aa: CASSSSHLEETQYF

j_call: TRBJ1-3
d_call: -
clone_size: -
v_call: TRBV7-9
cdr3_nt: TGTGCCAGCAGCTACGGTGGAAACACCATATATTTT
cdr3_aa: CASSYGGNTIYF

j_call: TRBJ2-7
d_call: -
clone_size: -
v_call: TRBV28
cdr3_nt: TGTGCCAGCAGTTTGCAGGATGGGTCCTACGAGCAGTACTTC
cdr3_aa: CASSLQDGSYEQYF

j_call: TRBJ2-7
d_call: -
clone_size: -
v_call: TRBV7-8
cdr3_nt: TGTGCCAGCAGCTTATCCCACGAGCAGTACTTC
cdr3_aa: CASSLSHEQYF